The rows below give T cell receptor beta chains drawn from one sample of a study of blood T cells in healthy people across ages. TCRdb independently ran MiXCR on the 5' RACE reads; one entry per CDR3 protein. The data show 750,000 to 950,000 distinct CDR3 sequences, roughly 24% seen once. These records were also assigned to another study, of T cells of mothers and their children.

The sample taken for sequencing was blood. Receptors originate from a boy under 18 in good health. Each CDR3 is given without its conserved first and last residue. The listing skips clone size in some rows; elsewhere it reads once, few, many or a size class.

>TRBJ2-1|few|TRBV7-9
ASSLVTSPNEQF
>TRBJ1-2|-|TRBV5-1
ASSFSDRDGYT
>TRBJ2-2|few|TRBV30
AWSAPWTGRKTGELF
>TRBJ1-6|-|TRBV4-1
ASSLDEGFIGSPLH
>TRBJ2-5|-|TRBV3-1
ASSRIDYDTGVRQETQY
>TRBJ2-1|-|TRBV29-1
SGRRGLGGEQF
>TRBJ1-1|few|TRBV11-2
ASSSRYPSTEAF
>-|few|TRBV6-5
ASSSEKQSFYEQF
>TRBJ1-1|few|TRBV6-5
ASSYSTSVASGEAF
>TRBJ2-3|once|TRBV2
ASGRDRGRDTQY
>TRBJ1-2|few|TRBV20-1
SVEGFYGYT
>-|-|TRBV11-1
ASSLFQTVGETQY
>TRBJ2-3|-|TRBV13
ASSPASGGAGTDTQC
>TRBJ2-3|few|TRBV6-2/TRBV6-3
ASSWGTLRTDTQY
>TRBJ2-2|-|TRBV19
ASSPRQGSLTGELF
>TRBJ2-5|-|TRBV20-1
SATAGGYQETQY
>TRBJ1-1|-|TRBV7-9
ASSLPTPTNTEAF
>TRBJ1-2|-|TRBV4-1
ASSTAVWGFYGYT
>TRBJ2-2|-|TRBV10-3
AISERQNTGELF
>-|-|TRBV12-3/TRBV12-4
ASGLQGRNEQY
>TRBJ2-6|few|TRBV20-1
SARRAGSSGANVLT
>TRBJ2-1|once|TRBV13
ASSPGGVGQF
>TRBJ1-6|-|TRBV7-6
ASSLSGGNSPLH
>TRBJ2-7|-|TRBV30
AWSVQGIYEQY
>TRBJ1-1|few|TRBV25-1
ASSEEGIKEAF
>TRBJ1-2|few|TRBV11-2
ASSRIGPINYGYT
>TRBJ2-5|many|TRBV4-1
ASSQDHGKSGGKTQY
>TRBJ2-6|-|TRBV7-6
ASSPPRGSSGANVLT
>-|-|TRBV6-1
ASTTGLEGGTQY
>TRBJ2-3|-|TRBV18
ASSDGRAGTDTQY
>TRBJ2-6|-|TRBV5-5
ASSVESHGANVLT
>TRBJ2-1|-|TRBV9
ASSADLAGGTYNEQF
>TRBJ2-1|few|TRBV24-1
ATSGRTGYDGNEQF
>TRBJ2-1|few|TRBV2
ASSYSGTSVRNEQF
>TRBJ2-5|-|TRBV6-6
ASSYALQETQY
>TRBJ2-3|-|TRBV20-1
SASRGGPNTDTQY
>TRBJ1-1|-|TRBV5-1
ASSTGQGGETEAF
>TRBJ2-7|-|TRBV7-8
ASSPHRSRGYEQY
>TRBJ1-2|-|TRBV27
ASSDLKQVYGYT
>TRBJ2-5|-|TRBV7-9
ASSLPAGEETQY
>TRBJ1-4|few|TRBV20-1
SATGGPNEKLF
>TRBJ2-7|many|TRBV7-2
ASSPGYYEQY
>TRBJ2-7|-|TRBV6-1
ASSDVGLSSYEQY
>TRBJ2-2|-|TRBV29-1
SVGQGNTGELF
>TRBJ1-4|-|TRBV10-1
ASSGDRGNEKLF
>TRBJ2-7|-|TRBV18
ASSRIIGTGGEEQY
>TRBJ1-3|-|TRBV12-3/TRBV12-4
ASGQSSSGNTIY
>TRBJ1-2|-|TRBV19
ASSITGQNYGYT